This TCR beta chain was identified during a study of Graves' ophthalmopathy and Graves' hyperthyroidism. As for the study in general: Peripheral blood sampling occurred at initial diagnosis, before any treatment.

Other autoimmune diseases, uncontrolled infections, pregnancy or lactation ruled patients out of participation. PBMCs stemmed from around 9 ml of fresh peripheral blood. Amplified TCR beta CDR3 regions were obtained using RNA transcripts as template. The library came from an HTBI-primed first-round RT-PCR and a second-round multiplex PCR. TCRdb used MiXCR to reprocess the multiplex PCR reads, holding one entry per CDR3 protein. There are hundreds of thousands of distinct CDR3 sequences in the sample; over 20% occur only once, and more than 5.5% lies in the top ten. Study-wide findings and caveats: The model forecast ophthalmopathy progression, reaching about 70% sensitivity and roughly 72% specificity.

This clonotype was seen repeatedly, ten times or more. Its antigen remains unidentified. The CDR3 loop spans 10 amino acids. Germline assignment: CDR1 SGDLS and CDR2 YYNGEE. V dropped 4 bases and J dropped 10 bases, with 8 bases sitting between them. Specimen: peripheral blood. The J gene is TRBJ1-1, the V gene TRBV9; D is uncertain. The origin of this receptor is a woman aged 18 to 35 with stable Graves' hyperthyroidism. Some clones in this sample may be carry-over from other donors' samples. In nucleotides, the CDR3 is TGTGCCAGCAGCCCCCGAGTAGCTTTCTTT. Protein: CASSPRVAFF.